This T cell receptor beta chain was recorded in a study of OX40 agonist ivuxolimab in advanced cancers. Study as a whole: Subjects had a mean age of roughly 60 years, with a range of roughly 20 to 79; just over 80% were male. Study-level findings and limits: Among the nonresponders, some also had low normalized T-cell clonal expansion.

The CDR3 extends over 12 amino acids. Deletions cut 3 bases from V and 7 bases from J, with 9 bases between. Germline V gives CDR1 SNHLY, CDR2 FYNNEI. As regards this clone: Its antigen is currently unknown.

Sequenced by immunoSEQ multiplex PCR; TCRdb stores in-frame clones only, minus some. The sample holds about 70,000 clones, 85% to 95% seen once. The rearrangement uses TRBV2 and TRBJ1-1; D might be TRBD1 (5 bases). This sequence was found in an adult with an advanced solid tumor such as melanoma, head and neck, liver or kidney cancer. This specimen was CD4+ or CD8+ T cells sorted from blood, taken in a trial of the OX40 agonist ivuxolimab. CDR3 residues: CASSDRGDEAFF. Here the CDR3 DNA reads TGTGCCAGCAGTGATAGAGGGGATGAAGCTTTCTTT. Variable domain in full (rest from reference TRBV2 and TRBJ1-1): EPEVTQTPSHQVTQMGQEVILRCVPISNHLYFYWYRQILGQKVEFLVSFYNNEISEKSEIFDDQFSVERPDGSNFTLKIRSTKLEDSAMYFCASSDRGDEAFFGQGTRLTVV.